This T cell receptor beta chain was sequenced for a study of cytomegalovirus exposure and HLA in healthy donors. Study-wide results and limits: Sequences of the TCR beta chain were said to predict the HLA-A and HLA-B alleles of most subjects accurately. The listing of fewer than 200 TCR beta chains classed them as cytomegalovirus-associated.

With regard to this clone: The antigen remains unidentified.

Trimming took 1 base from V and 1 from J, leaving 9 bases between them. The CDR3 sequence is 15 residues long. Germline loops: CDR1 MGHDK, CDR2 SYGVNS. PCR employed 60 Vbeta and 13 Jbeta primers. Using immunoSEQ multiplex PCR, the repertoire was profiled, and TCRdb retains in-frame clones only, with some absent. This repertoire shows over 100,000 clones, roughly 80% found once; its top ten account for approximately 1.6%. The receptor's source is a female donor in good health and CMV-seronegative. The chain has TRBV25-1 and TRBJ2-3; tentatively, D is TRBD1 (5 bases). The sequenced sample consisted of PBMCs. The CDR3 region has the DNA TGTGCCAGCAGTGAATCTCTGGGGCGCACAGATACGCAGTATTTT. This encodes CASSESLGRTDTQYF.